Following are 32 T cell receptor beta chains from one sample sequenced in a study of shared clonotypes between healthy human individuals. Sequencing was performed with immunoSEQ multiplex PCR; in TCRdb, only in-frame clones are kept and a portion is missing. The sample holds about 2,100,000 clones; roughly 91% are singletons and the top ten take under 2%. As defined, naive CD8 cells were CD45RO-negative and positively selected for CCR7, with terminally differentiated effector memory CD45RA+ cells excluded. Specimen: naive CD8+ T cells from PBMCs. These receptors all come from a man younger than 30 in good health. Some clones in this sample may be carry-over from other donors' samples.

This clone was seen only once. The V call is TRBV7-6, the J call TRBJ2-1; 7 bases are shared with TRBD2. The CDR3 extends over 15 amino acids. Germline values: CDR1 SGHVS, CDR2 FNYEAQ. The V segment lost 1 base and the J segment 5 bases; nucleotides outside the gene matches: 5. For the CDR3, the DNA is TGTGCCAGCAGCTTAGTTTCTGGACTAGACAATGAGCAGTTCTTC. Amino acid sequence: CASSLVSGLDNEQFF.

V gene TRBV5-1 combines with J gene TRBJ2-5; D remains ambiguous. The germline V gene encodes CDR1 SGHRS and CDR2 YFSETQ. The CDR3 length is 16 residues. V was trimmed by 1 base and J by 0 bases, leaving 13 bases between them. The CDR3, as DNA: TGCGCCAGCAGCTTGAGATCGGCAGAGTACCAAGAGACCCAGTACTTC. Residues: CASSLRSAEYQETQYF.

This chain uses TRBV5-1 with TRBJ2-1; D may be TRBD1 (5 bases). The CDR3 runs to 14 residues. Per germline, CDR1 SGHRS and CDR2 YFSETQ. Trimming took 0 bases from V and 6 from J, leaving 10 bases between them. CDR3 region: CASSLGPQGNEQFF. CDR3 DNA sequence: TGCGCCAGCAGCTTGGGGCCTCAGGGCAATGAGCAGTTCTTC.

This chain connects TRBV9 to TRBJ2-3, with D possibly matching TRBD1 (6 bases). With 0 bases removed from V and 3 bases from J, the gap between germline ends came to 14 bases. Germline values: CDR1 SGDLS, CDR2 YYNGEE. CDR3 length equals 16 residues. Here the CDR3 reads CASSVDHRENTDTQYF. The CDR3 DNA follows: TGTGCCAGCAGCGTAGACCACAGGGAAAATACAGATACGCAGTATTTT.

The chain recombines TRBV7-9 with TRBJ2-1, with 12 nucleotides matching TRBD2. The germline CDR1 and CDR2 sequences are SEHNR and FQNEAQ (reference sequence). J lost 3 bases, V lost 6 bases, and 3 bases had no gene match. The CDR3 totals 15 residues. CDR3 DNA: TGTGCCAGCAGACTAGCGGGAGGACTCTACAATGAGCAGTTCTTC. It yields the protein CASRLAGGLYNEQFF. Looking up the rest from reference TRBV7-9 and TRBJ2-1 gives the full variable domain: DTGVSQNPRHKITKRGQNVTFRCDPISEHNRLYWYRQTLGQGPEFLTYFQNEAQLEKSRLLSDRFSAERPKGSFSTLEIQRTEQGDSAMYLCASRLAGGLYNEQFFGPGTRLTVL.

The V and J genes are TRBV10-3 and TRBJ2-6, with D possibly being TRBD1 or TRBD2 (5 bases each). CDR1 and CDR2 from the germline V gene are ENHRY and SYGVKD. This CDR3 comprises 14 residues. With 6 bases removed from V and 2 bases from J, the gap between germline ends came to 8 bases. CDR3 in amino acids: CAISQGPGANVLTF. CDR3 DNA sequence: TGTGCCATCAGCCAGGGACCTGGGGCCAACGTCCTGACTTTC.

With regard to this clone: The sample holds other DNA sequences that translate to the same CDR3. This chain joins TRBV11-2 and TRBJ2-2; D is unclear. Germline CDR1 reads SGHAT; CDR2 reads FQNNGV. V was cut by 5 bases and J by 5 bases, with 6 bases left in between. The CDR3 is 12 residues long. CDR3 residues: CASSPRTGELFF. The DNA for the CDR3 is TGTGCCAGCAGCCCCAGGACCGGGGAGCTGTTTTTT.

The V gene is TRBV30, the J gene TRBJ2-6; tentatively, D is TRBD2 (6 bases). Trimming removed 8 bases from V and 2 bases from J, with 10 bases in between. This CDR3 spans 13 amino acids. CDR1 is GTSNPN and CDR2 is SVGIG in the germline V gene (reference sequence). The CDR3: CAGTFPGANVLTF. DNA for the CDR3: TGTGCCGGGACTTTCCCTGGGGCCAACGTCCTGACTTTC.

The V gene is TRBV7-2, the J gene TRBJ2-5, with 9 bases matching TRBD1. The germline gives CDR1 SGHTA, CDR2 FQGNSA. This CDR3 region has 15 residues. V shed 5 bases, J shed 5 bases, and the junction held 9 bases outside the gene matches. CDR3 residues: CASSGWGQGFETQYF. CDR3 coding DNA: TGTGCCAGCAGCGGATGGGGACAGGGTTTTGAGACCCAGTACTTC.

The rearrangement links TRBV28 to TRBJ1-5; D might be TRBD1 (5 bases). V was clipped by 5 bases and J by 1 base, with 12 bases between them. CDR1 and CDR2 from the germline V gene are MDHEN and SYDVKM. The CDR3 has 15 amino acids. The CDR3: CASSPRGESNQPQHF. CDR3 nucleotide sequence: TGTGCCAGCAGTCCCCGGGGGGAGAGCAATCAGCCCCAGCATTTT.

Here the CDR3 DNA reads TGTGCCAGCAGCCCAACGACGTTAGAAAAACTGTTTTTT. Amino acids: CASSPTTLEKLFF. The rearrangement joins TRBV11-2 to TRBJ1-4; D not certain. The CDR3 covers 13 residues. CDR1 and CDR2 (germline): SGHAT, FQNNGV. Between the trimmed V and J ends, which lost 5 bases and 8 bases, there was a span of 12 bases.

The chain links TRBV11-2 to TRBJ2-3; D is unclear. Germline loops: CDR1 SGHAT, CDR2 FQNNGV. The CDR3 spans 16 residues. Trimming stripped 5 bases from V and 2 bases from J, with 17 bases between. The CDR3 region is CASSLRPLRVTDTQYF. For the CDR3, the DNA is TGTGCCAGCAGCCTGAGACCTCTCCGCGTCACAGATACGCAGTATTTT. The full variable domain, completed using reference TRBV11-2 and TRBJ2-3, is EAGVAQSPRYKIIEKRQSVAFWCNPISGHATLYWYQQILGQGPKLLIQFQNNGVVDDSQLPKDRFSAERLKGVDSTLKIQPAKLEDSAVYLCASSLRPLRVTDTQYFGPGTRLTVL.

DNA of the CDR3: TGTGCCTGGAGTTGGACAGGGGACTACGAGCAGTACTTC. Residues: CAWSWTGDYEQYF. The rearrangement links TRBV30 to TRBJ2-7; 9 bases match TRBD1. The CDR3 is 13 amino acids. Germline CDR1 reads GTSNPN; CDR2 reads SVGIG (reference sequence). V shed 2 bases and J 3 bases; nucleotides not matched to a gene: 2.

The chain couples TRBV13 to TRBJ2-2; 8 nucleotides agree with TRBD2. Germline trimming cut 3 bases from V and 1 base from J; bases unmatched to any gene: 7. The length of the CDR3 is 17 residues. Germline CDR1 reads PRHDT; CDR2 reads FYEKMQ (reference sequence). CDR3 residues: CASSLDPTSGNTGELFF. The DNA for the CDR3 is TGTGCCAGCAGCTTGGACCCTACTAGCGGGAACACCGGGGAGCTGTTTTTT.

The sample holds a few counts of this clone. Other nucleotide sequences in the sample specify the same CDR3. V usage is TRBV27 and J usage is TRBJ2-2, with 7 nucleotides matching TRBD1. The length of the CDR3 is 13 residues. Germline V CDR1 and CDR2: MNHEY, SMNVEV (reference sequence). Trimming at V came to 5 bases and at J to 5 bases, leaving 2 bases not matched to a gene. The CDR3 sequence is CASSARGTGELFF. The DNA for the CDR3 is TGTGCCAGCAGTGCCAGGGGGACCGGGGAGCTGTTTTTT.

V and J are TRBV6-4 and TRBJ2-4, with TRBD1 identical over 10 bases. CDR3 length: 17 amino acids. CDR1 is MRHNA and CDR2 is SNTAGT in the germline V gene. J gave up 5 bases and V 6 bases, and 13 bases lay outside the gene matches. CDR3 in DNA: TGTGCCAGCAGCCCCCCGGGACAGGGGCTGGGAGAAAACATTCAGTACTTC. This gives the protein CASSPPGQGLGENIQYF.

The chain couples TRBV5-8 to TRBJ1-1, with D perhaps TRBD1 (5 bases). The V gene lost 0 bases and the J gene lost 3 bases, with 9 bases spanning the gap. The CDR3 runs to 14 residues. Germline CDR1 is SGHTS and CDR2 is YDEGEE. The CDR3 protein is CASSLAEGDTEAFF. The CDR3 DNA reads TGTGCCAGCAGCTTGGCAGAAGGGGACACTGAAGCTTTCTTT.

The chain employs TRBV7-3 and TRBJ1-1, with 7 nucleotides matching TRBD1. The V gene's germline CDR1 is SGHTA and CDR2 FQGTGA. The CDR3 sequence is 15 residues long. V was pared by 4 bases and J by 5 bases, with 10 bases of the junction left unmatched. In nucleotides, the CDR3 is TGTGCCAGCAGCTCCTCACAGGGGCTGAGTACTGAAGCTTTCTTT. Its translation: CASSSSQGLSTEAFF.

J is TRBJ2-1 and V is TRBV6-5; TRBD2 matches at 13 bases. CDR1 MNHEY and CDR2 SVGAGI come from the germline V gene. V dropped 5 bases and J dropped 8; count of bases not matched to a gene: 3. The CDR3 contains 14 residues. The CDR3: CASSAGLAGDEQFF. The CDR3, as DNA: TGTGCCAGCAGTGCCGGACTAGCGGGAGATGAGCAGTTCTTC.

With respect to this clone: Other DNA sequences within the sample encode an identical CDR3. The chain carries TRBV7-9 and TRBJ2-7; 11 nucleotides agree with TRBD2. Germline V gene sequence: CDR1 SEHNR, CDR2 FQNEAQ (reference sequence). Trimming at V came to 4 bases and at J to 2 bases, leaving 4 bases not matched to a gene. The CDR3 runs 15 residues. The CDR3 sequence: CASSSLAGGPYEQYF. The CDR3 DNA is TGTGCCAGCAGCTCTTTAGCGGGAGGGCCCTACGAGCAGTACTTC.

This clone was observed a few times. V is TRBV7-2 and J is TRBJ1-1; D unclear. The CDR3 contains 11 residues. Germline CDR1 is SGHTA and CDR2 is FQGNSA. V lost 3 bases to trimming and J lost 5 bases, with 4 bases between them. CDR3 amino acids: CASSFRTEAFF. The DNA of the CDR3 is TGTGCCAGCAGCTTTAGGACTGAAGCTTTCTTT. Variable domain in full (rest from reference TRBV7-2 and TRBJ1-1): GAGVSQSPSNKVTEKGKDVELRCDPISGHTALYWYRQSLGQGLEFLIYFQGNSAPDKSGLPSDRFSAERTGGSVSTLTIQRTQQEDSAVYLCASSFRTEAFFGQGTRLTVV.

This sequence joins TRBV14 and TRBJ2-7; D not certain. Germline loops: CDR1 SGHDN, CDR2 FVKESK. V dropped 0 bases and J dropped 3 bases, with 12 bases sitting between them. This CDR3 region has 15 residues. The CDR3 sequence: CASSQDRSVYYEQYF. The DNA of the CDR3 is TGTGCCAGCAGCCAAGATCGGTCAGTCTACTACGAGCAGTACTTC.

The chain uses TRBV7-9 and TRBJ1-1, with D possibly matching TRBD1 (6 bases). V was trimmed by 3 bases and J by 4 bases, leaving 12 bases between them. This CDR3 has 14 amino acids. CDR1 SEHNR and CDR2 FQNEAQ come from the germline V gene (reference sequence). The CDR3: CASSFFDRSTEAFF. DNA of the CDR3: TGTGCCAGCAGCTTTTTCGACAGGAGCACTGAAGCTTTCTTT.

The chain employs TRBV28 and TRBJ2-1; D is unclear. The CDR3 spans 12 residues. V was trimmed by 5 bases and J by 7 bases, leaving 9 bases between them. Germline V gene lookup returns CDR1 MDHEN and CDR2 SYDVKM. CDR3 residues: CASSLGWNEQFF. The CDR3 bases are TGTGCCAGCAGTCTCGGCTGGAATGAGCAGTTCTTC.

The chain has TRBV28 and TRBJ2-1; possible D gene TRBD1, 6 bases. Trimming removed 2 bases from V and 4 bases from J, with 12 bases in between. CDR1 is MDHEN, CDR2 SYDVKM, per germline. This CDR3 region has 15 residues. The DNA for the CDR3 is TGTGCCAGCAGTTTAAGGGGGATGGATTACAATGAGCAGTTCTTC. This gives the protein CASSLRGMDYNEQFF.

This clone was detected once. The V gene is TRBV4-3, the J gene TRBJ1-1, with D hard to call. The V gene lost 0 bases and the J gene lost 3 bases, with 11 bases spanning the gap. CDR1 is LGHNA and CDR2 is YSLEER in the germline V gene. The CDR3 totals 15 residues. This CDR3 reads CASSQDVSRDTEAFF. The CDR3 bases are TGCGCCAGCAGCCAAGATGTTTCCCGGGACACTGAAGCTTTCTTT.

A note on this clone: The sample carries other DNA sequences with the same CDR3. The chain links TRBV19 to TRBJ1-1; D is unclear. V lost 0 bases, J lost 2 bases, and 7 bases lay in between. Germline V gene sequence: CDR1 LNHDA, CDR2 SQIVND (reference sequence). This CDR3 is 14 amino acids long. The CDR3 nucleotides are TGTGCCAGTAGTATAGATTCGGGAAACACTGAAGCTTTCTTT. Translation gives CASSIDSGNTEAFF.

As concerns this clone: Different DNA sequences within this sample yield the same CDR3. The chain combines TRBV2 with TRBJ1-3; D is ambiguous. Germline V lookup: CDR1 SNHLY, CDR2 FYNNEI. This CDR3 is 14 amino acids long. Trimming removed 3 bases from V and 0 bases from J, with 6 bases in between. The CDR3 here is CASSEGFSGNTIYF. CDR3 coding DNA: TGTGCCAGCAGTGAGGGATTCTCTGGAAACACCATATATTTT.

This sequence joins TRBV29-1 and TRBJ2-5; D unclear. Trimming removed 3 bases from V and 0 bases from J, with 14 bases in between. The CDR3 loop spans 15 amino acids. Looked up from germline, CDR1 is SQVTM and CDR2 is ANQGSEA. The CDR3 DNA follows: TGCAGCGTTGAGGGCGGCACCTTGTACCAAGAGACCCAGTACTTC. It specifies CSVEGGTLYQETQYF.

The J gene is TRBJ2-1, the V gene TRBV30; 12 bases line up with TRBD2. J gave up 7 bases and V 3 bases, and 22 bases lay outside the gene matches. The CDR3 runs 20 residues. Per germline, CDR1 GTSNPN and CDR2 SVGIG (reference sequence). CDR3 bases: TGTGCCTGGAGCCTTCCTATTACTAGCGGGAGGCCCGGAGGCTGGAATGAGCAGTTCTTC. Amino acid sequence: CAWSLPITSGRPGGWNEQFF.

The rearrangement uses TRBV5-1 and TRBJ1-2; D gene ambiguous. The CDR3 loop spans 17 amino acids. V dropped 0 bases and J dropped 6 bases, with 21 bases sitting between them. Germline V CDR1 and CDR2: SGHRS, YFSETQ. The CDR3 DNA reads TGCGCCAGCAGCTTGGCCGGTCCGAGTCGGTCCGGGGATGGCTACACCTTC. Amino acid sequence: CASSLAGPSRSGDGYTF.

The rearrangement links TRBV6-1 to TRBJ2-2; TRBD1 might be the D (6 bases). Germline V lookup: CDR1 MNHNS, CDR2 SASEGT. The V gene lost 1 base and the J gene lost 5 bases, with 11 bases spanning the gap. This CDR3 is built from 15 residues. CDR3: CASSEDWQGTGELFF. The DNA of the CDR3 is TGTGCCAGCAGTGAAGACTGGCAGGGGACCGGGGAGCTGTTTTTT.